The 4 T cell receptor beta chains listed next were all sequenced from one sample in a study of PD-1 blockade in classical Hodgkin lymphoma. Each patient experienced a relapse that followed autologous stem cell transplantation, and brentuximab vedotin exposure varied. Produced via immunoSEQ multiplex PCR; TCRdb's table is partial and in-frame only. The sample shows tens of thousands of clones, about 70% of them seen only once. The sequences come from peripheral blood mononuclear cells (PBMCs), collected before the second cycle of nivolumab. The receptor set was obtained from a human donor with classical Hodgkin lymphoma.

V usage is TRBV5-1 and J usage is TRBJ2-5; D is unresolved. The J call could be wrong; TRBJ2-7 is a better fit for the DNA end. In germline, CDR1 is SGHRS, CDR2 YFSETQ. This CDR3 contains 15 residues. CDR3: CASSLGGNTYYEQYF. For the CDR3, the DNA is TGCGCCAGCAGCTTGGGTGGGAATACATACTACGAGCAGTACTTC.

The chain joins TRBV7-2 to TRBJ2-1; 9 bases align to TRBD2. Germline CDR1 is SGHTA and CDR2 is FQGNSA. V trimming: 1 base; J trimming: 9 bases; junction bases outside the gene matches: 10. The CDR3 is made up of 16 amino acids. The CDR3 loop reads CASSLGLSGGQGEQFF. CDR3 in DNA: TGTGCCAGCAGCTTAGGTCTGAGCGGGGGGCAGGGTGAGCAGTTCTTC. Based on the CDR3 plus reference TRBV7-2 and TRBJ2-1, the full variable domain is GAGVSQSPSNKVTEKGKDVELRCDPISGHTALYWYRQSLGQGLEFLIYFQGNSAPDKSGLPSDRFSAERTGGSVSTLTIQRTQQEDSAVYLCASSLGLSGGQGEQFFGPGTRLTVL.

The gene calls are TRBV29-1 and TRBJ2-7, with D maybe TRBD1 (5 bases). This CDR3 is built from 11 residues. V lost 4 bases and J lost 4, with 8 bases in between. Germline CDR1 reads SQVTM; CDR2 reads ANQGSEA. Here the CDR3 DNA reads TGCAGCGTTGGGGCAGGGTACGAGCAGTACTTC. Translated: CSVGAGYEQYF.

This clone appeared once. The chain couples TRBV5-1 to TRBJ2-5; D is uncertain. The V end was cut by 0 bases, the J end by 2 bases, with 8 bases between. The CDR3 is made up of 14 amino acids. Per the germline V gene, CDR1 is SGHRS and CDR2 is YFSETQ. The chain's CDR3 is CASSLGQTQETQYF. The CDR3 DNA sequence: TGCGCCAGCAGCTTGGGGCAGACACAAGAGACCCAGTACTTC.